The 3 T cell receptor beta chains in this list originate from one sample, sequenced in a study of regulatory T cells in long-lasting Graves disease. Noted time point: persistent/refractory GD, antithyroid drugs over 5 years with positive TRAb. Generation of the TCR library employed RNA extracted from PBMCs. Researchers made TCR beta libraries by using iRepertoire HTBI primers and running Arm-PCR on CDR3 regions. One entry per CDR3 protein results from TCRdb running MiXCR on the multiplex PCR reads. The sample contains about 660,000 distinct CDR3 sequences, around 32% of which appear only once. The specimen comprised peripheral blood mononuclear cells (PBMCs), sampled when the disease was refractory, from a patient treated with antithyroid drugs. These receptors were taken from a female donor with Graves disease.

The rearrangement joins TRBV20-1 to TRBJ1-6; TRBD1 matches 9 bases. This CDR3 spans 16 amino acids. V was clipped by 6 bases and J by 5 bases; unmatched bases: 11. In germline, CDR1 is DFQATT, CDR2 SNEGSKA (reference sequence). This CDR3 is CSAHWDRAGDNSPLHF. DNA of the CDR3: TGCAGTGCCCATTGGGACAGGGCAGGGGATAATTCACCCCTCCACTTT.

CDR3 in DNA: TGTGCCAGCAGAGCGTTCAGGGGAAGCTATGGCTACACCTTC. Its protein product is CASRAFRGSYGYTF. The J gene is TRBJ1-2, the V gene TRBV6-1; possibly TRBD1 for D (6 bases). Germline V lookup: CDR1 MNHNS, CDR2 SASEGT. The CDR3 extends over 14 amino acids. Trimming took 6 bases from V and 4 from J, leaving 15 bases between them.

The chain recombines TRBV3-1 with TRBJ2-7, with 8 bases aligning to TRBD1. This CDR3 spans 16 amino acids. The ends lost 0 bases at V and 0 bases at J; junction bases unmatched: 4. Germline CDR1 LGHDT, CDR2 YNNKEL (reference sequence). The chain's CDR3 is CASSQEGTGNSYEQYF. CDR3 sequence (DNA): TGTGCCAGCAGCCAAGAGGGGACAGGTAACTCCTACGAGCAGTACTTC.